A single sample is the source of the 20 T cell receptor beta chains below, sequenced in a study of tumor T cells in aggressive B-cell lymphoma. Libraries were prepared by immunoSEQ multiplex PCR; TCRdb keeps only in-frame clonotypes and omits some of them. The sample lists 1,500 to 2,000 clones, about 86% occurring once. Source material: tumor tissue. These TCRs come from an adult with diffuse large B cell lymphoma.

CDR3 nucleotide sequence: TGTGCCAGCTCACCAGGGGCCAACTACGAGCAGTACTTC. Its translation: CASSPGANYEQYF. This rearrangement joins TRBV18 to TRBJ2-7; the D gene is possibly TRBD1 (5 bases). The CDR3 has 13 amino acids. The germline V and J ends were trimmed by 2 bases and 3 bases, with 8 bases remaining between them. Germline CDR1 reads KGHSH; CDR2 reads LQKENI.

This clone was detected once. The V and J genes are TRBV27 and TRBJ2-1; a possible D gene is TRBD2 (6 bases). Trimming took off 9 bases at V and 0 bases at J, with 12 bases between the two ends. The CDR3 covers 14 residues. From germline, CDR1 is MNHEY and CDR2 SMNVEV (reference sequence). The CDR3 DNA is TGTGCCAGGAGTCGCGGGGACTCCTACAATGAGCAGTTCTTC. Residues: CARSRGDSYNEQFF.

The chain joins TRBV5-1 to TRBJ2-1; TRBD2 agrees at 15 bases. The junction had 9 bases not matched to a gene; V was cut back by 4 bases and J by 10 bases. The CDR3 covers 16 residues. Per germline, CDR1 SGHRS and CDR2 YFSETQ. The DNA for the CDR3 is TGCGCCAGCAGCGAAGGACTAGCGGGGGGGGGTGGCGAGCAGTTCTTC. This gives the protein CASSEGLAGGGGEQFF.

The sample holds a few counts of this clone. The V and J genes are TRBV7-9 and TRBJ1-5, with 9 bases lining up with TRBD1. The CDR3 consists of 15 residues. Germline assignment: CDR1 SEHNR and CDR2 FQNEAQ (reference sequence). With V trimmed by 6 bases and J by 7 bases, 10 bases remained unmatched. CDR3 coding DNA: TGTGCCAGCAGTTACGGACAGGGGCCTGGACAGCCCCAGCATTTT. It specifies CASSYGQGPGQPQHF.

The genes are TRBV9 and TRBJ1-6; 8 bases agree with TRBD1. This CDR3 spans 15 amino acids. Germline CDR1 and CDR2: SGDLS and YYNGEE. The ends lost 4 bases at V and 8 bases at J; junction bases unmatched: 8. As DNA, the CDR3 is TGTGCCAGCAGCTCACAGACAGGGGTCTATTCACCCCTCCACTTT. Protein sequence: CASSSQTGVYSPLHF.

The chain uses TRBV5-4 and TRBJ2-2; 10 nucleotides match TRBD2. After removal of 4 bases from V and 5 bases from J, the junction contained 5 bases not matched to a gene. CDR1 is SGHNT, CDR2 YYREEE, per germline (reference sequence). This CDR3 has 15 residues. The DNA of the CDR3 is TGTGCCAGCAGCCGGTCTAGCGGGAGAACCGGGGAGCTGTTTTTT. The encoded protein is CASSRSSGRTGELFF.

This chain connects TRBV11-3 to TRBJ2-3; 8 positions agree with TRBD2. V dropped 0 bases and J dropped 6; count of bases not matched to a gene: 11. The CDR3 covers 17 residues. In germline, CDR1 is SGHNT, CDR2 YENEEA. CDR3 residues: CASSLDRPGGAEDTQYF. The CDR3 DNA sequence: TGTGCCAGCAGCTTAGATCGGCCCGGGGGGGCGGAGGATACGCAGTATTTT.

This chain's CDR3 is CASSLGTRNTGELFF. The CDR3 region has the DNA TGTGCCAGCAGCCTCGGGACAAGGAACACCGGGGAGCTGTTTTTT. The V and J genes are TRBV9 and TRBJ2-2; possible D gene TRBD1, 6 bases. CDR3 length equals 15 residues. From germline, CDR1 is SGDLS and CDR2 YYNGEE. The germline V and J ends were trimmed by 4 bases and 1 base, with 11 bases remaining between them.

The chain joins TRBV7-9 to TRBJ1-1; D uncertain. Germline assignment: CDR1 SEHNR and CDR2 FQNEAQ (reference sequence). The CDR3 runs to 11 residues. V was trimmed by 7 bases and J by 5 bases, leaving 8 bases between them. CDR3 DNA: TGTGCCAGCAACGGGAGGACTGAAGCTTTCTTT. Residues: CASNGRTEAFF.

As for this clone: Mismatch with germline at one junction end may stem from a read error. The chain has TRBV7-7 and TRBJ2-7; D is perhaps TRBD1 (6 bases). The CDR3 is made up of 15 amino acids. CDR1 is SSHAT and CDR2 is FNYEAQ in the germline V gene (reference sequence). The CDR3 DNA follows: TGTGCTAGCAGCCTTGGCGTGGACAGCTCCTACGAGCAGTACTTC. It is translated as CASSLGVDSSYEQYF.

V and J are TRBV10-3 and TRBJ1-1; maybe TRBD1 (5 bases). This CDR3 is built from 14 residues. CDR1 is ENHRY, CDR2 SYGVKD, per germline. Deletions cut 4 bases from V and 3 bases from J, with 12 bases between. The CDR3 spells CAISARRDDTEAFF. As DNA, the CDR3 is TGTGCCATCAGTGCACGGAGGGACGACACTGAAGCTTTCTTT.

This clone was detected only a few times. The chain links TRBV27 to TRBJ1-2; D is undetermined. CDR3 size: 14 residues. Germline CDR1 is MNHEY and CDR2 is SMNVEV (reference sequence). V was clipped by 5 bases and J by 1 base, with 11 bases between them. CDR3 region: CASSRSGSNYGYTF. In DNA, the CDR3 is TGTGCCAGCAGTCGCTCGGGGAGTAACTATGGCTACACCTTC.

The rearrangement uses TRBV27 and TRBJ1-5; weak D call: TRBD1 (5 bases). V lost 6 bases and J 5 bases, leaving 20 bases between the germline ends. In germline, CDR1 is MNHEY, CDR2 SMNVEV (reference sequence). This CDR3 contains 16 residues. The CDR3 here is CASSEGRVEAHQPQHF. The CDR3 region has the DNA TGTGCCAGCAGCGAAGGCAGGGTAGAGGCCCATCAGCCCCAGCATTTT.

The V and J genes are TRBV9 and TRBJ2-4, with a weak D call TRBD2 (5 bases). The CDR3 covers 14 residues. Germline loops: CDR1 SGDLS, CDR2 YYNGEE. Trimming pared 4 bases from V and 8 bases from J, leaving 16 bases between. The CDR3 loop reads CASSPGLMRDIQYF. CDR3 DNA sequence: TGTGCCAGCAGCCCAGGCTTGATGCGGGACATTCAGTACTTC.

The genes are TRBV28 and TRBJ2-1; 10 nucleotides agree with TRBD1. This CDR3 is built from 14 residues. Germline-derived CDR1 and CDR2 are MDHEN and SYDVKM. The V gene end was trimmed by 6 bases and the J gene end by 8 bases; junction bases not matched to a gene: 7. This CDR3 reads CASSIPGTGDEQFF. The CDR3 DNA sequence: TGTGCCAGCAGCATTCCCGGGACAGGGGATGAGCAGTTCTTC.

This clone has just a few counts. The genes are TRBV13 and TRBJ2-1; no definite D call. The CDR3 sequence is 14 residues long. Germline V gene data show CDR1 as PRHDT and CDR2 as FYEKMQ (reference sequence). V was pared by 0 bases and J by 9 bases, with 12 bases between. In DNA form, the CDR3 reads TGTGCCAGCAGCTTAGGTCCCGGCAGAGGTGAGCAGTTCTTC. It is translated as CASSLGPGRGEQFF.

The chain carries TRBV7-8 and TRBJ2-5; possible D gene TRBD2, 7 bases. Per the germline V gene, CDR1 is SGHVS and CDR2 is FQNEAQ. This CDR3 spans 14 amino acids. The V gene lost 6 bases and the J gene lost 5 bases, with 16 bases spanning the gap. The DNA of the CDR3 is TGTGCCAGCAGTGGGAGGGGGGGCGGTGAGACCCAGTACTTC. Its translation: CASSGRGGGETQYF.

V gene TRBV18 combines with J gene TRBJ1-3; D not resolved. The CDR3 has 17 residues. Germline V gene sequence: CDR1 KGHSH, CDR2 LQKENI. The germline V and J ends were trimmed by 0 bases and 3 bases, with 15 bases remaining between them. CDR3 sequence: CASSPPNSLTIGNTIYF. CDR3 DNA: TGTGCCAGCTCACCACCGAACAGCCTTACGATTGGAAACACCATATATTTT.

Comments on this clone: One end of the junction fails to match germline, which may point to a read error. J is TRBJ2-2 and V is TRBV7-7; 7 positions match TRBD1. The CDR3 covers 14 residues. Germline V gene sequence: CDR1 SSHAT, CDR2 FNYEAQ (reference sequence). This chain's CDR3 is CASSFNTGAGELFF. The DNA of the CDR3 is TGTGCTAGCAGCTTTAACACAGGGGCCGGGGAGCTGTTTTTT.

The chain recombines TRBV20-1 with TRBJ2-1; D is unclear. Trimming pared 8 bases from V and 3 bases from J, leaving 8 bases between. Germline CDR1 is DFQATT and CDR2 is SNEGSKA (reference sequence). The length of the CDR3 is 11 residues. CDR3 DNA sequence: TGCAGTACGAGGTACTACAATGAGCAGTTCTTC. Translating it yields CSTRYYNEQFF.